The rows below give T cell receptor beta chains drawn from one sample of a study of blood T cell repertoires in COVID-19. Some clones are missing from TCRdb's copy, which holds only in-frame ones; the method was immunoSEQ multiplex PCR. The sample includes about 490,000 clones, approximately 83% seen only once; the top ten take 3.2%. Sample: peripheral blood. These receptors were obtained from a human donor in a cohort sampled during active COVID-19. The CDR3 runs from the conserved cysteine through the conserved F or W. The D gene is left open where the match is weak. Clone size is stated in some rows and not others, as once, few, many or a class when expanded.

NA	TRBV19	TRBJ2-1	NA	TGTGCCAGTAGTAACAGGGAAGATGAGCAGTTCTTC	CASSNREDEQFF
once	TRBV4-3	TRBJ1-4	NA	TGCGCCAGCAGCCAAGAAGGGGCACCAAAACTGTTTTTT	CASSQEGAPKLFF
NA	TRBV3-1/TRBV3-2	TRBJ1-2	TRBD1	TGTGCCAGCAGCCAAGGACAGGGGGCGAACTATGGCTACACCTTC	CASSQGQGANYGYTF
NA	TRBV2	TRBJ2-7	TRBD2	TGTGCCAGCAGTGAACTAGCGGGGGGCCGTCGGGACGAGCAGTACTTC	CASSELAGGRRDEQYF
NA	TRBV2	TRBJ1-1	NA	TGTGCCAGCAGTGAACAGAGTGGGGCAAATTTGTCTGAAGCTTTCTTT	CASSEQSGANLSEAFF
NA	TRBV4-1	TRBJ2-3	TRBD2	TGCGCCAGCAGCCTCCAGGCACTAGCGGGAATTAGCACAGATACGCAGTATTTT	CASSLQALAGISTDTQYF
NA	TRBV5-1	TRBJ2-7	TRBD1	TGCGCCAGCAGCCCACCAGGGACAGGGGGCTTCTACGAGCAGTACTTC	CASSPPGTGGFYEQYF
many	TRBV5-1	TRBJ1-2	TRBD1	TGCGCCAGCAGCTTGGGGACAGGGGGTGCGAAAGGTGGCTACACCTTC	CASSLGTGGAKGGYTF
NA	TRBV5-6	TRBJ2-3	NA	TGTGCCAGCAGCTTGATCGGAGGCACAGATACGCAGTATTTT	CASSLIGGTDTQYF
NA	TRBV7-2	TRBJ2-7	TRBD2	TGTGCCAGCAGCCCTAAAGCCCAGCGGGAGGACTACGAGCAGTACTTC	CASSPKAQREDYEQYF
NA	TRBV30	TRBJ2-1	NA	TGTGCCTGGAGTGTAGGTCAGGGGCAGTTCTTC	CAWSVGQGQFF
NA	TRBV19	TRBJ1-1	NA	TGTGCCAGTAGTATTGGGCACCCGAACACTGAAGCTTTCTTT	CASSIGHPNTEAFF